The entry below gives a single T cell receptor (beta chain) sequence along with its context. Its specificity is not known. Sequencing was performed with immunoSEQ multiplex PCR; in TCRdb, only in-frame clones are kept and a portion is missing. The sample holds about 92,000 clones, approximately 88% seen once. Trimming shortened V by 1 base and J by 0 bases, and 12 bases separated the two germline ends. CDR1 and CDR2 from the germline V gene are SGHTA and FQGNSA. CDR3 size: 16 residues. This sample is part of a study of T cell responses to AZD1222 COVID-19 vaccine. The study's findings and limits: Vaccine-related CD4 TCRs covered spike, predominating at 160-218 and 743-854.

J is TRBJ1-1 and V is TRBV7-2; D is undetermined. This sequence was found in an adult in good health. Source: peripheral blood, taken on day 0 of AZD1222 vaccination. The CDR3 sequence: CASSLGRPGLNTEAFF. In DNA form, the CDR3 reads TGTGCCAGCAGCTTAGGACGGCCGGGTTTGAACACTGAAGCTTTCTTT. Combining the CDR3 with reference TRBV7-2 and TRBJ1-1 gives the whole variable domain GAGVSQSPSNKVTEKGKDVELRCDPISGHTALYWYRQSLGQGLEFLIYFQGNSAPDKSGLPSDRFSAERTGGSVSTLTIQRTQQEDSAVYLCASSLGRPGLNTEAFFGQGTRLTVV.